This T cell receptor (beta chain) was profiled in a study of T cell changes during pregnancy in multiple sclerosis. Sequenced by immunoSEQ multiplex PCR; TCRdb stores in-frame clones only, minus some. The data contain 41,000 or so clones, 80% to 90% of them singletons. V gave up 4 bases and J gave up 2 bases; unmatched junction bases: 6. Germline CDR1 SGHRS, CDR2 YFSETQ. This CDR3 is built from 17 residues. The genes are TRBV5-1 and TRBJ2-5; 15 nucleotides line up with TRBD2. The sequences come from CD4+ T cells from peripheral blood mononuclear cells, collected in the first trimester of pregnancy. The receptor comes from a female donor with multiple sclerosis, enrolled in a pregnancy study. In nucleotides, the CDR3 is TGCGCCAGCAGCCACGGACTAGCGGGAGGGCCACAAGAGACCCAGTACTTC. Residues: CASSHGLAGGPQETQYF.